The 8 T cell receptor beta chains given below trace back to one sample, sequenced in a study of vaccination and CD4 T cells after COVID-19. Time point: late sampling 161 to 241 days after vaccination in a few convalescent patients. The treatment was: roughly ten-day PBMC culture with coronavirus spike peptide pools or control peptides (ViraFEST assay). For these TCRs, the target antigens are not known. Sequencing of the DNA from cultured CD4+ T cells was carried out with the Oncomine TCR Beta short-read assay. Each CDR3 protein is one row after TCRdb ran MiXCR on the PCR reads. This table holds under 20,000 distinct CDR3 sequences, roughly half found once. The source material was CD4+ T cells from blood, cultured in vitro, sampled about 7 months after SARS-CoV-2 vaccination. These receptors were collected from a human donor who had recovered from COVID-19.

The rearrangement uses TRBV20-1 and TRBJ1-2; D perhaps matches TRBD1 (6 bases). Germline V gene sequence: CDR1 DFQATT, CDR2 SNEGSKA (reference sequence). V was trimmed by 0 bases and J by 8 bases, leaving 16 bases between them. The CDR3 covers 14 residues. The CDR3 loop is CSARDLGGVGGYTF. The DNA for the CDR3 is TGCAGTGCTAGAGATTTGGGGGGCGTGGGAGGCTACACCTTC.

The V gene is TRBV6-5, the J gene TRBJ2-7; 12 positions match TRBD2. Trimming cost V 0 bases and J 12 bases; bases outside gene matches: 15. The V gene's germline CDR1 is MNHEY and CDR2 SVGAGI. This CDR3 contains 17 residues. CDR3 sequence reads: CASSYSQMTSGRADGYF. The CDR3 nucleotides are TGTGCCAGCAGTTACTCTCAGATGACTAGCGGGAGAGCGGATGGGTACTTC.

The chain links TRBV7-9 to TRBJ2-1; perhaps TRBD2 as D (6 bases). The CDR3 is 15 residues long. The germline CDR1 and CDR2 sequences are SEHNR and FQNEAQ (reference sequence). Trimming took off 5 bases at V and 5 bases at J, with 16 bases between the two ends. The DNA of the CDR3 is TGTGCCAGCAGCCCGGCGGGGTTAATCGACAATGAGCAGTTCTTC. It yields the protein CASSPAGLIDNEQFF.

This clonotype was detected a few times. The gene calls are TRBV24-1 and TRBJ2-1, with D perhaps TRBD2 (6 bases). Germline V CDR1 and CDR2: KGHDR, SFDVKD. Trimming took off 5 bases at V and 9 bases at J, with 13 bases between the two ends. The CDR3 has 13 residues. Here the CDR3 DNA reads TGTGCCACCAGTGCAGCGGGTAGTCTTGAGCAGTTCTTC. Protein product: CATSAAGSLEQFF.

This chain links TRBV5-1 with TRBJ2-1; D is ambiguous. The CDR3 runs 13 residues. Germline loops: CDR1 SGHRS, CDR2 YFSETQ. V lost 1 base to trimming and J lost 5 bases, with 7 bases between them. The DNA for the CDR3 is TGCGCCAGCAGCTTGACCGGTAACAATGAGCAGTTCTTC. It specifies CASSLTGNNEQFF.

The V and J genes are TRBV20-1 and TRBJ1-2; D perhaps matches TRBD1 (6 bases). The CDR3 length is 15 residues. Germline-derived CDR1 and CDR2 are DFQATT and SNEGSKA (reference sequence). Trimming removed 3 bases at V and 4 bases at J, with 18 bases between. The CDR3 loop reads CSARDWGGGSYGYTF. CDR3 nucleotides: TGCAGTGCTAGGGACTGGGGGGGCGGCAGCTATGGCTACACCTTC.

The V call is TRBV7-3, the J call TRBJ1-6, with D unresolved. V was shortened by 1 base and J by 7 bases, with 5 bases between the two germline ends. Germline V gene sequence: CDR1 SGHTA, CDR2 FQGTGA. This CDR3 is 13 amino acids long. DNA of the CDR3: TGTGCCAGCAGCTTAATGGCGAATTCACCCCTCCACTTT. Amino acids: CASSLMANSPLHF. The full variable domain, completed using reference TRBV7-3 and TRBJ1-6, is GAGVSQTPSNKVTEKGKYVELRCDPISGHTALYWYRQSLGQGPEFLIYFQGTGAADDSGLPNDRFFAVRPEGSVSTLKIQRTERGDSAVYLCASSLMANSPLHFGNGTRLTVT.

This clonotype was picked up a small number of times. This chain links TRBV7-9 with TRBJ2-5; possible D gene TRBD2, 6 bases. Germline loops: CDR1 SEHNR, CDR2 FQNEAQ (reference sequence). The V end was cut by 7 bases, the J end by 4 bases, with 13 bases between. The length of the CDR3 is 13 residues. CDR3 amino acids: CASIAVGGETQYF. The CDR3 bases are TGTGCCAGCATCGCGGTGGGGGGAGAGACCCAGTACTTC.